The 10 T cell receptor beta chains below were found in one sample sequenced in a study of Ad26.COV2.S vaccination and SARS-CoV-2 variants. Repertoires were generated with immunoSEQ multiplex PCR, while TCRdb's copy carries only in-frame clones and drops some. Of about 350,000 clones listed, 92% are singletons. The sample in question was peripheral blood, obtained after recovery from COVID-19. The source of these receptors is a human donor who had recovered from COVID-19.

The chain combines TRBV10-3 with TRBJ1-1, with TRBD1 identical over 8 bases. Germline V gives CDR1 ENHRY, CDR2 SYGVKD. The length of the CDR3 is 13 residues. V was pared by 3 bases and J by 8 bases, with 5 bases of the junction left unmatched. The DNA for the CDR3 is TGTGCCATCAGTGATATAGGACAGGGAGAAGCTTTCTTT. Encoded protein: CAISDIGQGEAFF.

This chain connects TRBV9 to TRBJ2-3; 7 bases agree with TRBD2. After removal of 3 bases from V and 0 bases from J, the junction contained 4 bases not matched to a gene. The CDR3 is made up of 15 amino acids. Germline CDR1 reads SGDLS; CDR2 reads YYNGEE. CDR3 in DNA: TGTGCCAGCAGCGCTGCGGGGGATAGCACAGATACGCAGTATTTT. Its protein is CASSAAGDSTDTQYF.

This clone is a singleton in its sample. V gene TRBV7-2 combines with J gene TRBJ1-4; D gene unclear. Trimming shortened V by 5 bases and J by 2 bases, and 6 bases separated the two germline ends. The V gene's germline CDR1 is SGHTA and CDR2 FQGNSA. This CDR3 region has 13 residues. This chain's CDR3 is CASSRGTNEKLFF. CDR3 nucleotide sequence: TGTGCCAGCAGCCGAGGGACTAATGAAAAACTGTTTTTT.

The rearrangement uses TRBV5-6 and TRBJ2-7; possible D gene TRBD2, 5 bases. CDR1 and CDR2 (germline): SGHDT, YYEEEE. Trimming shortened V by 0 bases and J by 4 bases, and 11 bases separated the two germline ends. CDR3 length: 14 residues. The CDR3 DNA sequence: TGTGCCAGCAGCTTGGGGACTTATGAATACGAGCAGTACTTC. As protein: CASSLGTYEYEQYF.

The genes are TRBV19 and TRBJ1-1; D is unclear. This CDR3 region has 14 residues. The germline gives CDR1 LNHDA, CDR2 SQIVND (reference sequence). Trimming pared 5 bases from V and 1 base from J, leaving 11 bases between. CDR3 region: CASSVTTENTEAFF. CDR3 DNA: TGTGCCAGTAGTGTCACTACAGAGAACACTGAAGCTTTCTTT.

V usage is TRBV7-3 and J usage is TRBJ2-1; D possibly matches TRBD1 or TRBD2 (5 bases each). The germline CDR1 and CDR2 sequences are SGHTA and FQGTGA. V lost 5 bases and J 5 bases, leaving 10 bases between the germline ends. The CDR3 extends over 13 amino acids. The CDR3 sequence is CASSRDPDNEQFF. The CDR3 bases are TGTGCCAGCAGCCGGGACCCTGACAATGAGCAGTTCTTC.

The chain joins TRBV5-6 to TRBJ1-1, with 8 bases that match TRBD1. CDR3 size: 12 residues. The J segment lost 10 bases and the V segment lost 7 bases, leaving 9 bases of the junction unmatched. Germline V CDR1 and CDR2: SGHDT, YYEEEE. CDR3 region: CASAWGGTGAFF. For the CDR3, the DNA is TGTGCCAGCGCTTGGGGCGGGACAGGAGCTTTCTTT.

The chain links TRBV7-9 to TRBJ1-4; no clear D. The germline V gene has CDR1 SEHNR and CDR2 FQNEAQ (reference sequence). The CDR3 sequence is 15 residues long. Between the trimmed V and J ends, which lost 5 bases and 4 bases, there was a span of 14 bases. CDR3 bases: TGTGCCAGCAGCGTTACCTCGGACCTTAATGAAAAACTGTTTTTT. Translating it yields CASSVTSDLNEKLFF.

The gene calls are TRBV7-2 and TRBJ2-6; D gene ambiguous. The CDR3 is made up of 16 amino acids. The V gene lost 3 bases and the J gene lost 0 bases, with 9 bases spanning the gap. CDR1 and CDR2 (germline): SGHTA, FQGNSA. The CDR3 DNA reads TGTGCCAGCAGCTTCGTCGGCAGCTCTGGGGCCAACGTCCTGACTTTC. Translating gives CASSFVGSSGANVLTF.

The genes are TRBV10-2 and TRBJ1-5, with 7 bases that match TRBD1. Germline V lookup: CDR1 WSHSY, CDR2 SAAADI. The CDR3 totals 14 residues. Trimming removed 0 bases from V and 9 bases from J; junction bases left unmatched: 5. CDR3 coding DNA: TGCGCCAGCAGTGAGTCAGGGGGCACGGCGCCCCAGCATTTT. It codes for CASSESGGTAPQHF.